This T cell receptor (beta chain) was retrieved from a study of identical twins. This clonotype was seen many times. The CDR3 has 15 amino acids. CDR1 SGHRS and CDR2 YFSETQ come from the germline V gene. Trimming cost V 7 bases and J 0 bases, with 15 bases left between them. TCRdb redid the calling of the 5' RACE reads with MiXCR, one entry per CDR3 protein. The table shows a few hundred thousand distinct CDR3 sequences, with approximately 8.7% occurring only once. The gene calls are TRBV5-1 and TRBJ2-3; D is unclear. The source material was naive T cells sorted from blood. This clonotype was obtained from a woman in her forties or fifties in good health. CDR3 residues: CASGGSSTSTDTQYF. CDR3 DNA: TGCGCCAGCGGCGGATCTTCTACTAGCACAGATACGCAGTATTTT.